This TCR beta chain was profiled in a study of PD-1 and CTLA-4 blockade in melanoma. By its share, this clone is medium-sized. The V end lost 0 bases, the J end lost 2 bases, and 14 bases lay between the germline ends. CDR1 and CDR2 from the germline V gene are SEHNR and FQNEAQ (reference sequence). The CDR3 consists of 16 residues. The data were produced by immunoSEQ multiplex PCR, yet TCRdb's version contains in-frame clones alone and is incomplete. Among under 20,000 clones listed, approximately 70% were seen once. The input for sequencing was CD8+ T cells from peripheral blood, taken from a patient given anti-PD-1 treatment. This TCR came from a human donor with melanoma. The chain carries TRBV7-9 and TRBJ2-7, with TRBD1 as a possible D gene (5 bases). CDR3 nucleotides: TGTGCCAGCAGCTTAGCAGGGGCCTTTTCCGCCTACGAGCAGTACTTC. It yields the protein CASSLAGAFSAYEQYF.